This T cell receptor (beta chain) was identified during a study of OX40 agonist ivuxolimab in advanced cancers. Study at large: Patients receiving dose escalation had hepatocellular carcinoma, melanoma, renal cell or head and neck cancer.

The repertoire was sequenced with immunoSEQ multiplex PCR; TCRdb's copy has only in-frame clones and lacks some. In the table there are fewer than 55,000 clones, 85% to 90% of which are singletons. The V gene's germline CDR1 is SGHNT and CDR2 YYREEE (reference sequence). The CDR3 runs to 15 residues. Trimming stripped 5 bases from V and 7 bases from J, with 18 bases between. The chain employs TRBV5-4 and TRBJ1-4; D possibly corresponds to TRBD1 (5 bases). Source: CD4+ or CD8+ T cells sorted from blood, taken in a trial of the OX40 agonist ivuxolimab. The sequence derives from an adult with an advanced solid tumor such as melanoma, head and neck, liver or kidney cancer. DNA for the CDR3: TGTGCCAGCAGTCTCCTACCCCGGGGGAGTGAAAAACTGTTTTTT. It encodes CASSLLPRGSEKLFF.